The T cell receptor beta chain described here comes from a study of T cell responses to AZD1222 COVID-19 vaccine. Study conclusions and caveats: There were vaccine-associated CD4 TCRs across spike, dominant at 160-218 and 743-854.

Repertoires were generated with immunoSEQ multiplex PCR, while TCRdb's copy carries only in-frame clones and drops some. The profile covers about 100,000 clones, with roughly 86% appearing a single time and just over 4% taken by the ten largest. This clone was recorded once. No antigen is known for it. CDR1 is MDHEN and CDR2 is SYDVKM in the germline V gene. With 6 bases removed from V and 0 bases from J, the gap between germline ends came to 17 bases. The CDR3 is 17 amino acids. This TCR was sampled from an adult in good health. The V call is TRBV28, the J call TRBJ1-4; a weak D match, TRBD1 (5 bases). The specimen comprised peripheral blood, sampled on day 0 of MenACWY control vaccination. The CDR3 region has the DNA TGTGCCAGCAGGGGGCACCGGGGACGTACAACTAATGAAAAACTGTTTTTT. Amino acid sequence: CASRGHRGRTTNEKLFF. The variable domain in full, with the rest retrieved from reference TRBV28 and TRBJ1-4, is DVKVTQSSRYLVKRTGEKVFLECVQDMDHENMFWYRQDPGLGLRLIYFSYDVKMKEKGDIPEGYSVSREKKERFSLILESASTNQTSMYLCASRGHRGRTTNEKLFFGSGTQLSVL.